These T cell receptor beta chains were read from a single sample in a study of blood T cell repertoires in COVID-19. Produced via immunoSEQ multiplex PCR; TCRdb's table is partial and in-frame only. The sample records about 170,000 clones, 65% to 85% being singletons. Sequencing was done on a sample of peripheral blood. All receptors come from a man between 65 and 85 years old with active or convalescent COVID-19. Each CDR3 is given with its conserved first and last residue. The order of the fields is J gene, V gene, D gene, clone size, CDR3 protein, CDR3 DNA. D genes are given only for firm matches. A row's size may be missing; if present it is once, few, many or a size class.

j_call: TRBJ1-2
v_call: TRBV25-1
d_call: NA
clone_size: NA
cdr3_aa: CASSELDTANYGYTF
cdr3_nt: TGTGCCAGCAGTGAATTGGACACGGCAAACTATGGCTACACCTTC

j_call: TRBJ1-3
v_call: TRBV6-5
d_call: TRBD1
clone_size: NA
cdr3_aa: CASSYSRSGGRNTIYF
cdr3_nt: TGTGCCAGCAGTTACTCGAGGTCAGGGGGCCGAAACACCATATATTTT

j_call: TRBJ2-3
v_call: TRBV9
d_call: NA
clone_size: NA
cdr3_aa: CASSVRIGGDTQYF
cdr3_nt: TGTGCCAGCAGCGTAAGGATAGGAGGGGATACGCAGTATTTT

j_call: TRBJ1-5
v_call: TRBV6-5
d_call: TRBD1
clone_size: NA
cdr3_aa: CASSYSGQGGWPQHF
cdr3_nt: TGTGCCAGCAGTTACTCTGGACAGGGAGGGTGGCCCCAGCATTTT

j_call: TRBJ1-5
v_call: TRBV15
d_call: TRBD1
clone_size: NA
cdr3_aa: CATSRAGGQSYQPQHF
cdr3_nt: TGTGCCACCAGCAGAGCCGGGGGACAGAGTTATCAGCCCCAGCATTTT

j_call: TRBJ2-7
v_call: TRBV7-8
d_call: NA
clone_size: few
cdr3_aa: CASTPSGPQTGYEQYF
cdr3_nt: TGTGCCAGCACCCCCAGTGGGCCTCAGACGGGGTACGAGCAGTACTTC

j_call: TRBJ2-5
v_call: TRBV29-1
d_call: NA
clone_size: NA
cdr3_aa: CAGQVQSLGKTQYF
cdr3_nt: TGCGCGGGGCAGGTTCAGAGTTTGGGAAAGACCCAGTACTTC

j_call: TRBJ1-2
v_call: TRBV29-1
d_call: NA
clone_size: NA
cdr3_aa: CSVASGVRDYGYTF
cdr3_nt: TGCAGCGTTGCCTCAGGGGTGAGGGACTATGGCTACACCTTC

j_call: TRBJ1-6
v_call: TRBV7-3
d_call: NA
clone_size: NA
cdr3_aa: CASSRREPFHNSPLHF
cdr3_nt: TGTGCCAGCAGCCGCCGAGAACCCTTCCATAATTCACCCCTCCACTTT

j_call: TRBJ1-2
v_call: TRBV7-8
d_call: NA
clone_size: NA
cdr3_aa: CASSLLRSSNYGYTF
cdr3_nt: TGTGCCAGCAGCTTACTCAGGTCCTCCAACTATGGCTACACCTTC

j_call: TRBJ2-7
v_call: TRBV28
d_call: TRBD1
clone_size: NA
cdr3_aa: CASSLIRQGQEQYF
cdr3_nt: TGTGCCAGCAGTTTAATTCGACAGGGACAGGAGCAGTACTTC

j_call: TRBJ2-3
v_call: TRBV4-3
d_call: TRBD2
clone_size: NA
cdr3_aa: CASSQVIDGRADTQYF
cdr3_nt: TGCGCCAGCAGCCAAGTAATCGACGGGAGGGCAGATACGCAGTATTTT

j_call: TRBJ1-5
v_call: TRBV28
d_call: NA
clone_size: NA
cdr3_aa: CASRQGGGLSNQPQHF
cdr3_nt: TGTGCCAGCAGACAAGGGGGGGGATTGAGCAATCAGCCCCAGCATTTT

j_call: TRBJ2-3
v_call: TRBV25-1
d_call: NA
clone_size: NA
cdr3_aa: CASRPGRENTDTQYF
cdr3_nt: TGTGCCAGCCGTCCGGGACGGGAGAACACAGATACGCAGTATTTT

j_call: TRBJ2-1
v_call: TRBV7-3
d_call: TRBD2
clone_size: NA
cdr3_aa: CASSSGTIEGNEQFF
cdr3_nt: TGTGCCAGCAGCTCCGGGACTATCGAGGGGAATGAGCAGTTCTTC

j_call: TRBJ2-7
v_call: TRBV15
d_call: NA
clone_size: NA
cdr3_aa: CATSRGLYEQYF
cdr3_nt: TGTGCCACCAGCAGAGGACTGTACGAGCAGTACTTC

j_call: TRBJ2-7
v_call: TRBV14
d_call: TRBD2
clone_size: NA
cdr3_aa: CASSHLLGGAYEQYF
cdr3_nt: TGTGCCAGCAGCCATCTATTGGGGGGGGCCTACGAGCAGTACTTC

j_call: TRBJ1-2
v_call: TRBV5-4
d_call: NA
clone_size: few
cdr3_aa: CASSTGTNYGYTF
cdr3_nt: TGTGCCAGCAGTACCGGGACAAACTATGGCTACACCTTC

j_call: TRBJ1-5
v_call: TRBV7-6
d_call: NA
clone_size: once
cdr3_aa: CASSLGQGFNNQPQHF
cdr3_nt: TGTGCCAGCAGCTTAGGGCAGGGCTTCAACAATCAGCCCCAGCATTTT

j_call: TRBJ1-2
v_call: TRBV28
d_call: NA
clone_size: NA
cdr3_aa: CASSSLPQGYGYTF
cdr3_nt: TGTGCCAGCAGTTCATTACCCCAGGGGTATGGCTACACCTTC

j_call: TRBJ2-6
v_call: TRBV5-6
d_call: NA
clone_size: NA
cdr3_aa: CASSSLVGGGGANVLTF
cdr3_nt: TGTGCCAGCAGCTCCCTTGTTGGGGGCGGTGGGGCCAACGTCCTGACTTTC

j_call: TRBJ1-1
v_call: TRBV6-1
d_call: TRBD1
clone_size: NA
cdr3_aa: CASSEGQGVESTEAFF
cdr3_nt: TGTGCCAGCAGTGAGGGACAGGGGGTGGAGAGCACTGAAGCTTTCTTT

j_call: TRBJ1-2
v_call: TRBV3-1/TRBV3-2
d_call: TRBD1
clone_size: NA
cdr3_aa: CASSQSFLDRGAGGYTF
cdr3_nt: TGTGCCAGCAGCCAGTCTTTCCTAGACAGGGGGGCAGGTGGCTACACCTTC

j_call: TRBJ1-4
v_call: TRBV27
d_call: NA
clone_size: NA
cdr3_aa: CASSFGRGGEKLFF
cdr3_nt: TGTGCCAGCAGTTTCGGAAGGGGTGGCGAAAAACTGTTTTTT

j_call: TRBJ2-7
v_call: TRBV6-6
d_call: TRBD1
clone_size: NA
cdr3_aa: CAVTGGSSYEQYF
cdr3_nt: TGTGCGGTAACAGGGGGAAGCTCCTACGAGCAGTACTTC

j_call: TRBJ1-6
v_call: TRBV5-5
d_call: TRBD1
clone_size: NA
cdr3_aa: CASSLGQGASSYNSPLHF
cdr3_nt: TGTGCCAGCAGCTTGGGGCAGGGGGCGAGTTCCTATAATTCACCCCTCCACTTT